Each of the 22 T cell receptor beta chains below was sequenced from the same sample in a study of chemoradiotherapy in HPV16-positive cancers. The protocol was immunoSEQ multiplex PCR, while the TCRdb copy is restricted to in-frame clones and leaves out a portion. The sample records around 14,000 clones, more than 60% being singletons. Sampling was conducted from a patient who underwent chemoradiotherapy. The receptors were sampled from a human donor with HPV-associated anogenital cancer.

The chain is built from TRBV2 and TRBJ1-2; D unresolved. The V and J ends lost 7 bases and 2 bases respectively, with 11 bases between them. This CDR3 is 13 amino acids long. Germline values: CDR1 SNHLY, CDR2 FYNNEI. The CDR3 region is CASKVEYNYGYTF. The CDR3 DNA reads TGTGCCAGCAAGGTGGAGTACAACTATGGCTACACCTTC. Filled out from reference TRBV2 and TRBJ1-2, the complete variable domain reads EPEVTQTPSHQVTQMGQEVILRCVPISNHLYFYWYRQILGQKVEFLVSFYNNEISEKSEIFDDQFSVERPDGSNFTLKIRSTKLEDSAMYFCASKVEYNYGYTFGSGTRLTVV.

The chain uses TRBV11-2 and TRBJ1-2, with D possibly matching TRBD1 (5 bases). The germline gives CDR1 SGHAT, CDR2 FQNNGV. The V and J ends lost 5 bases and 0 bases respectively, with 13 bases between them. This CDR3 has 15 amino acids. CDR3 region: CASSPSGIANYGYTF. The CDR3, as DNA: TGTGCCAGCAGCCCATCAGGGATAGCTAACTATGGCTACACCTTC.

J is TRBJ1-4 and V is TRBV5-1, with a weak D call TRBD1 (5 bases). The V gene's germline CDR1 is SGHRS and CDR2 YFSETQ. Trimming took 0 bases from V and 7 from J, leaving 16 bases between them. The CDR3 totals 16 residues. Written as DNA, the CDR3 is TGCGCCAGCAGCTTGGACGCCCAGGGTGGCGTTGAAAAACTGTTTTTT. The encoded protein is CASSLDAQGGVEKLFF.

The CDR3 here is CASRVFTDTQYF. CDR3 sequence (DNA): TGTGCCAGTAGGGTTTTCACAGATACGCAGTATTTT. This rearrangement joins TRBV7-9 to TRBJ2-3, with unresolved D. The germline CDR1 and CDR2 sequences are SEHNR and FQNEAQ (reference sequence). Deletions cut 9 bases from V and 2 bases from J, with 9 bases between. The CDR3 length is 12 residues.

This sequence joins TRBV14 and TRBJ2-3; 9 nucleotides agree with TRBD2. Germline V CDR1 and CDR2: SGHDN, FVKESK. V trimming: 5 bases; J trimming: 1 base; junction bases outside the gene matches: 4. CDR3 length equals 15 residues. The CDR3 loop reads CASSTRTSGTDTQYF. The CDR3 coding sequence is TGTGCCAGCAGCACGAGGACTAGCGGCACAGATACGCAGTATTTT.

The chain joins TRBV5-1 to TRBJ2-2; D is uncertain. The germline V and J ends were trimmed by 1 base and 0 bases, with 19 bases remaining between them. There are 19 residues in the CDR3. Per germline, CDR1 SGHRS and CDR2 YFSETQ. DNA of the CDR3: TGCGCCAGCAGCTTGCCCCTCGGACCCTCATTATCGAACACCGGGGAGCTGTTTTTT. It translates to CASSLPLGPSLSNTGELFF.

A few counts support this clone. The chain employs TRBV7-9 and TRBJ1-2, with D maybe TRBD1 (5 bases). V dropped 5 bases and J dropped 1 base, with 11 bases sitting between them. Germline loops: CDR1 SEHNR, CDR2 FQNEAQ (reference sequence). The CDR3 is made up of 14 amino acids. This CDR3 reads CASSAGRSNYGYTF. The CDR3 DNA follows: TGTGCCAGCAGCGCGGGACGGAGTAACTATGGCTACACCTTC.

The sample holds one count of this clone. J is TRBJ2-1 and V is TRBV5-6; 9 positions match TRBD2. The CDR3 contains 15 residues. Germline values: CDR1 SGHDT, CDR2 YYEEEE. J was trimmed by 7 bases and V by 2 bases; bases with no gene match: 7. For the CDR3, the DNA is TGTGCCAGCAGCTTAAGCGGGGGGATCCTAAATGAGCAGTTCTTC. This encodes CASSLSGGILNEQFF.

The chain carries TRBV6-6 and TRBJ1-2, with 8 nucleotides matching TRBD1. CDR3 length equals 14 residues. The germline CDR1 and CDR2 sequences are MNHNY and SVGAGI (reference sequence). With V trimmed by 4 bases and J by 2 bases, 3 bases remained unmatched. The CDR3 sequence: CASSSRTGNYGYTF. Here the CDR3 DNA reads TGTGCCAGCAGTTCGCGGACAGGGAACTATGGCTACACCTTC.

The chain joins TRBV7-2 to TRBJ1-1; D not certain. This CDR3 contains 14 residues. Trimming removed 5 bases from V and 1 base from J, with 11 bases in between. Germline assignment: CDR1 SGHTA and CDR2 FQGNSA. The CDR3 DNA is TGTGCCAGCAGCACCTCAACGGGGAACACTGAAGCTTTCTTT. Protein: CASSTSTGNTEAFF.

The CDR3 bases are TGCAGTGCTGACAATGTCGATGGCTACACCTTC. Amino acids: CSADNVDGYTF. V and J are TRBV20-1 and TRBJ1-2; no reliable D call. The length of the CDR3 is 11 residues. CDR1 is DFQATT and CDR2 is SNEGSKA in the germline V gene (reference sequence). V lost 5 bases and J 6 bases, leaving 10 bases between the germline ends.

The V call is TRBV2, the J call TRBJ2-7; D is unresolved. The length of the CDR3 is 13 residues. V was trimmed by 7 bases and J by 0 bases, leaving 10 bases between them. Germline CDR1 is SNHLY and CDR2 is FYNNEI. The CDR3 is CASTNTFSYEQYF. Here the CDR3 DNA reads TGTGCCAGCACCAACACCTTCTCCTACGAGCAGTACTTC. The full variable domain, its missing parts supplied by reference TRBV2 and TRBJ2-7, is EPEVTQTPSHQVTQMGQEVILRCVPISNHLYFYWYRQILGQKVEFLVSFYNNEISEKSEIFDDQFSVERPDGSNFTLKIRSTKLEDSAMYFCASTNTFSYEQYFGPGTRLTVT.

The V call is TRBV28, the J call TRBJ2-5, with 7 bases identical to TRBD1. The CDR3 length is 20 residues. Germline assignment: CDR1 MDHEN and CDR2 SYDVKM. J gave up 5 bases and V 4 bases, and 25 bases lay outside the gene matches. As DNA, the CDR3 is TGTGCCAGCAGTTATGACTCGGCCCAATCTACAGGGGCCCCGGGGGAGACCCAGTACTTC. Translation gives CASSYDSAQSTGAPGETQYF.

The chain combines TRBV19 with TRBJ1-2; D call uncertain. V lost 6 bases, J lost 0 bases, and 8 bases lay in between. Germline CDR1 reads LNHDA; CDR2 reads SQIVND (reference sequence). The CDR3 has 13 amino acids. The CDR3 spells CASSHRSNYGYTF. The CDR3 DNA follows: TGTGCCAGTAGCCACCGTTCTAACTATGGCTACACCTTC. Full variable domain (remainder filled in from reference TRBV19 and TRBJ1-2): DGGITQSPKYLFRKEGQNVTLSCEQNLNHDAMYWYRQDPGQGLRLIYYSQIVNDFQKGDIAEGYSVSREKKESFPLTVTSAQKNPTAFYLCASSHRSNYGYTFGSGTRLTVV.

The J gene is TRBJ1-5, the V gene TRBV28, with D possibly TRBD1 on 5 matching bases. V shed 5 bases and J shed 7 bases, with 15 bases lying between them. Germline V gene lookup returns CDR1 MDHEN and CDR2 SYDVKM. The CDR3 is 14 residues long. CDR3 bases: TGTGCCAGCAGTCAGGGCTCCCTAGGGCAGCCCCAGCATTTT. Encoded protein: CASSQGSLGQPQHF.

V usage is TRBV7-9 and J usage is TRBJ1-4; a possible D gene is TRBD1 (5 bases). Deletions cut 6 bases from V and 10 bases from J, with 12 bases between. CDR1 and CDR2 from the germline V gene are SEHNR and FQNEAQ (reference sequence). The CDR3 length is 12 residues. CDR3 nucleotide sequence: TGTGCCAGCAGTAAGACAGAATTAAAACTGTTTTTT. Translated, it gives CASSKTELKLFF.

The V call is TRBV5-4, the J call TRBJ2-1; 12 bases map to TRBD2. V was clipped by 6 bases and J by 7 bases; unmatched bases: 11. Germline CDR1 reads SGHNT; CDR2 reads YYREEE (reference sequence). The CDR3 has 16 amino acids. The CDR3 sequence: CASTPSGLAGTNEQFF. CDR3 bases: TGTGCCAGCACCCCCTCGGGACTAGCGGGCACGAATGAGCAGTTCTTC.

This clone came up a few times. The chain carries TRBV5-1 and TRBJ1-1; a possible D gene is TRBD1 (5 bases). Germline CDR1 reads SGHRS; CDR2 reads YFSETQ. This CDR3 has 14 residues. Trimming shortened V by 2 bases and J by 6 bases, and 14 bases separated the two germline ends. The CDR3 protein is CASSFQSGSAEAFF. The CDR3 region has the DNA TGCGCCAGCAGCTTTCAGTCAGGGTCTGCTGAAGCTTTCTTT.

The chain uses TRBV5-1 and TRBJ2-7, with D hard to call. The V end lost 5 bases, the J end lost 4 bases, and 10 bases lay between the germline ends. Germline-derived CDR1 and CDR2 are SGHRS and YFSETQ. This CDR3 comprises 12 residues. The CDR3: CASSGSGYEQYF. CDR3 in DNA: TGCGCCAGCAGTGGATCGGGTTACGAGCAGTACTTC.

The chain has TRBV5-1 and TRBJ1-1, with D possibly being TRBD1 (6 bases). V lost 2 bases, J lost 7 bases, and 6 bases lay in between. The CDR3 runs to 11 residues. Germline V lookup: CDR1 SGHRS, CDR2 YFSETQ. CDR3 protein: CASSLQGEAFF. In DNA form, the CDR3 reads TGCGCCAGCAGCTTACAGGGTGAAGCTTTCTTT.

The chain uses TRBV7-9 and TRBJ1-1; 9 nucleotides line up with TRBD1. This CDR3 has 14 residues. V lost 7 bases, J lost 9 bases, and 12 bases stayed unmatched. Germline V CDR1 and CDR2: SEHNR, FQNEAQ (reference sequence). The CDR3, as DNA: TGTGCCAGCATCGTAACAGGGGGCGAAGGTAAAGCTTTCTTT. Encoded protein: CASIVTGGEGKAFF.

The rearrangement uses TRBV5-6 and TRBJ2-7, with 9 bases fitting TRBD1. V lost 3 bases to trimming and J lost 3 bases; unmatched junction nucleotides: 10. Per germline, CDR1 SGHDT and CDR2 YYEEEE. The CDR3 sequence is 16 residues long. The CDR3 sequence is CASSSPGTGKGYEQYF. Written as DNA, the CDR3 is TGTGCCAGCAGCTCCCCGGGGACAGGGAAGGGCTACGAGCAGTACTTC.